This TCR beta chain is drawn from a study of response to subunit inactivated influenza vaccine. Study-level points and caveats: Authors proposed each seasonal influenza vaccination draws in few new T cells.

Turning to this clonotype: The antigen is undetermined.

TCRdb passed the RT-PCR reads through MiXCR, listing each CDR3 protein once. The sample records about 780,000 distinct CDR3 sequences, approximately 17% being singletons. The TCR comes from a man in his fifties or sixties who received an inactivated influenza vaccine. The sample was PBMCs from blood, taken around 5 days after vaccination.

CDR3 region: CASSLIAGAAYEQYF. DNA for the CDR3: TGTGCCAGCAGCTTAATAGCGGGAGCTGCCTACGAGCAGTACTTC. V is TRBV7-2 and J is TRBJ2-7; 9 positions match TRBD2. The CDR3 is 15 residues long. Germline assignment: CDR1 SGHTA and CDR2 FQGNSA. V gave up 2 bases and J gave up 2 bases; unmatched junction bases: 4.